Detailed here is one T cell receptor beta chain. Original handling: It was from reference gene primer amplification that nucleated cell counts were estimated. Clones were sequenced by immunoSEQ multiplex PCR, and TCRdb holds only the in-frame ones, with some missing. The V and J calls and the clone size are those of that table, but D and trimming were determined from the DNA. The repertoire consists of approximately 290,000 clones, with roughly 80% occurring once and the leading ten covering more than 15%. Germline CDR1 reads SGHRS; CDR2 reads YFSETQ. The CDR3 is 15 amino acids. Deletions cut 1 base from V and 2 bases from J, with 13 bases between. The sample belongs to a study of blood T cell repertoires in COVID-19. Patients at the Seattle site were enrolled during active infection and followed longitudinally.

Sequencing was performed on peripheral blood. This clonotype was sampled from a person between 65 and 80 years old with COVID-19, enrolled during active disease. This rearrangement joins TRBV5-1 to TRBJ2-7, with D possibly being TRBD1 (6 bases). CDR3 sequence: CASSLSQGPPYEQYF. The CDR3 coding sequence is TGCGCCAGCAGCTTGTCGCAGGGGCCGCCCTACGAGCAGTACTTC. Variable domain in full (rest from reference TRBV5-1 and TRBJ2-7): KAGVTQTPRYLIKTRGQQVTLSCSPISGHRSVSWYQQTPGQGLQFLFEYFSETQRNKGNFPGRFSGRQFSNSRSEMNVSTLELGDSALYLCASSLSQGPPYEQYFGPGTRLTVT.